This TCR beta chain originates from a study of T-cell reconstitution after alpha-beta-depleted transplantation in children. Library preparation (for TCRbeta) was performed with unique molecular identifiers. TCRdb redid the calling of the PCR reads with MiXCR, one entry per CDR3 protein. This table has 250,000 to 300,000 distinct CDR3 sequences, roughly 8.2% appearing once. General observations from the study: A year had passed since transplant, and T-cell counts and diversity by then came mostly from newly produced T cells.

Between the trimmed V and J ends, which lost 5 bases and 9 bases, there was a span of 16 bases. In germline, CDR1 is LNHDA, CDR2 SQIVND (reference sequence). The CDR3 runs to 13 residues. Of note for this clonotype: Antigen: not known.

The V gene is TRBV19, the J gene TRBJ1-1, with D unresolved. The clonotype was recovered from a female patient aged 2-15 years who had a stem cell transplant for Fanconi anemia, so the T cells may come from the graft donor. This material consisted of peripheral blood, taken 360 days after TCRalphabeta/CD19-depleted stem cell transplant. DNA for the CDR3: TGTGCCAGTAGTCCGTCCGTACGCCTGCAAGCTTTCTTT. It codes for CASSPSVRLQAFF.